This record concerns one TCR beta chain sequence. The antigen is undetermined. The data belong to a study of response to subunit inactivated influenza vaccine. Whole-study findings and limits: Each seasonal influenza vaccination, the authors suggested, recruits few new T cells.

Germline CDR1 and CDR2: SGHAT and FQNNGV. The CDR3 length is 16 residues. The J segment lost 5 bases and the V segment lost 3 bases, leaving 7 bases of the junction unmatched. A single record per CDR3 protein comes from TCRdb applying MiXCR to the RT-PCR reads. Seen here are around 530,000 distinct CDR3 sequences, more than 15% observed once, and the top ten hold 2.5% to 3.5%. Sample: CD4+ T cells sorted from PBMCs, taken about 24 months after vaccination. This receptor was obtained from a man aged 45 to 70 who received an inactivated influenza vaccine. J is TRBJ2-3 and V is TRBV11-2; 11 bases agree with TRBD2. This CDR3 is CASSLKLAGVQDTQYF. CDR3 coding DNA: TGTGCCAGCAGCTTGAAACTAGCGGGGGTCCAAGATACGCAGTATTTT. Variable domain in full (rest from reference TRBV11-2 and TRBJ2-3): EAGVAQSPRYKIIEKRQSVAFWCNPISGHATLYWYQQILGQGPKLLIQFQNNGVVDDSQLPKDRFSAERLKGVDSTLKIQPAKLEDSAVYLCASSLKLAGVQDTQYFGPGTRLTVL.